The source of this TCR beta chain is a study of human T cells and chemical hapten exposure. Overall study: From small differences in pooled library volume came most of the variation in per-sample TCR yields. General study points: With DPC sensitization, TCRs exceeding 1 in 1000 frequency showed no change.

In the library, unique molecular identifiers were attached to individual cDNA molecules. Per the original methods: Sample TCR totals centred on a median of around 93,000, ranging roughly 20,000 to 700,000. TCRdb fed the RACE reads into MiXCR, producing one record per CDR3 protein. TCRdb, not the authors, supplied the V and J calls. The top ten clones hold about 1.6% of a sample with about 50,000 distinct CDR3 sequences, over 3.5% of them seen once. CDR1 and CDR2 (germline): SNHLY, FYNNEI. This CDR3 is 16 amino acids long. J gave up 4 bases and V 7 bases, and 12 bases lay outside the gene matches. This clonotype has ten or more counts. Its antigen is still unknown. This sample's time point: healthy volunteer bleed at 2 weeks. Whole blood that had not been fractionated was the source of extracted total RNA.

This TCR derives from a female donor in good health. Some clones in this sample may be carry-over from other donors' samples. Source material: whole blood. V gene TRBV2 combines with J gene TRBJ2-3; TRBD2 matches at 9 bases. CDR3 sequence: CASNPQGLAGSDTQYF. The CDR3 region has the DNA TGTGCCAGCAACCCGCAGGGTCTAGCGGGGTCAGATACGCAGTATTTT.